This TCR beta chain was captured in a study of cytomegalovirus exposure and HLA in healthy donors. Regarding the study as a whole: Rarity characterized most TCR sequences, yet some public TCRs appeared in many donors. Later on, a genetic analysis was performed. It linked a missense variant in DCLRE1C with V- and J-gene trimming of TCR beta.

Primers: 60 Vbeta forward and 13 Jbeta reverse. Original methodology: It was a later analysis that counted 75 million to 90 million unique TCR beta chains, of which around 11 million were shared. Sequencing used immunoSEQ multiplex PCR; TCRdb keeps in-frame clones, though not all of them. From that table come the V and J calls and clone size; the DNA was used to work out D and trimming. The sample shows 100,000 to 120,000 clones, around 63% of them seen only once. The CDR3 sequence is 14 residues long. CDR1 is SGHDT and CDR2 is YYEEEE in the germline V gene. V dropped 3 bases and J dropped 6 bases, with 16 bases sitting between them. Worth noting for this clone: The target antigen is unknown.

What was sequenced was PBMCs. This TCR derives from a man aged 30 to 45 in good health and CMV-seronegative. This chain joins TRBV5-6 and TRBJ2-7; TRBD1 might be the D (6 bases). The CDR3 sequence: CASSYRQEALEQYF. The CDR3 region has the DNA TGTGCCAGCAGCTACCGACAGGAAGCCCTCGAGCAGTACTTC.